Following are 25 T cell receptor beta chains from one sample sequenced in a study of regulatory T cells in long-lasting Graves disease. Time point denoted: newly diagnosed GD, antithyroid drugs for less than 3 months. Researchers made the TCR library from RNA that was extracted from PBMCs. iRepertoire HTBI primers and Arm-PCR of CDR3 regions built TCR beta libraries. TCRdb itself ran the multiplex PCR reads through MiXCR, one entry per CDR3 protein. The sample gives a few hundred thousand distinct CDR3 sequences, about 16% of which show up once; about 23% is in the top ten. This sample was also put to use in a study of T cells in Graves' hyperthyroidism and ophthalmopathy.

The sample was peripheral blood mononuclear cells (PBMCs), taken at new diagnosis, from a patient treated with antithyroid drugs. Every receptor here comes from a young woman with Graves disease.

In its sample, this clonotype was seen many times. The chain combines TRBV6-2 or TRBV6-3 with TRBJ2-7; 7 bases align to TRBD1. CDR3 length: 13 residues. The V and J ends lost 4 bases and 3 bases, in that order; junction bases with no gene match: 3. The germline V gene encodes CDR1 MNHEY and CDR2 SVGEGT. The CDR3 spells CASSLDRIYEQYF. The DNA for the CDR3 is TGTGCCAGCAGTTTGGACAGGATCTACGAGCAGTACTTC.

The chain combines TRBV28 with TRBJ2-7; D gene uncertain. V lost 6 bases, J lost 1 base, and 13 bases lay in between. The V gene's germline CDR1 is MDHEN and CDR2 SYDVKM. The CDR3 is made up of 14 amino acids. The CDR3 DNA is TGTGCCAGCAGCCGCCCCGGCGTATCCTACGAGCAGTACTTC. Amino acid sequence: CASSRPGVSYEQYF. The entire variable domain, with the rest obtained from reference TRBV28 and TRBJ2-7, is as follows: DVKVTQSSRYLVKRTGEKVFLECVQDMDHENMFWYRQDPGLGLRLIYFSYDVKMKEKGDIPEGYSVSREKKERFSLILESASTNQTSMYLCASSRPGVSYEQYFGPGTRLTVT.

This clonotype occurred many times. This chain links TRBV7-8 with TRBJ1-2; D not certain. This CDR3 is 12 amino acids long. From germline, CDR1 is SGHVS and CDR2 FQNEAQ. V lost 1 base and J 4 bases, leaving 4 bases between the germline ends. CDR3 DNA: TGTGCCAGCAGCTTAGACAGCTATGGCTACACCTTC. As protein: CASSLDSYGYTF.

Regarding this clonotype: One end of the junction fails to match germline, which may point to a read error. The CDR3 loop is CASSQDGGFDEQFF. As DNA, the CDR3 is TGCGCCAGCAGCCAAGACGGAGGTTTCGATGAGCAGTTCTTC. This chain links TRBV7-2 with TRBJ2-1, with a possible D match to TRBD2 (5 bases). Germline lookup yields CDR1 SGHTA and CDR2 FQGNSA. This CDR3 is built from 14 residues.

Many counts were recorded for this clonotype. The V gene is TRBV28, the J gene TRBJ2-5, with TRBD2 matching over 7 bases. The J call may be faulty, since TRBJ2-1 better matches the DNA end. This CDR3 comprises 16 residues. The germline V gene encodes CDR1 MDHEN and CDR2 SYDVKM. The CDR3 coding sequence is TGTGCCAGCAGTTTATTGGGCGGGAGCGGTCGGGATGAGCAGTTCTTC. This translates into CASSLLGGSGRDEQFF.

The sample holds many counts of this clonotype. The chain uses TRBV5-1 and TRBJ2-1, with a possible D match to TRBD2 (6 bases). Trimming took 5 bases from V and 8 from J, leaving 14 bases between them. The CDR3 has 13 amino acids. CDR1 SGHRS and CDR2 YFSETQ come from the germline V gene. The CDR3 sequence: CASSLSGFDEQFF. The CDR3 DNA reads TGCGCCAGCAGTTTAAGCGGGTTTGATGAGCAGTTCTTC.

In its sample, this clonotype was seen a few times. V usage is TRBV7-9 and J usage is TRBJ2-7; 10 bases agree with TRBD2. The CDR3 has 16 residues. The germline CDR1 and CDR2 sequences are SEHNR and FQNEAQ (reference sequence). V gave up 7 bases and J gave up 4 bases; unmatched junction bases: 13. CDR3 region: CASTTWESGRDYEQYF. In nucleotides, the CDR3 is TGTGCCAGCACCACCTGGGAGAGCGGGAGGGATTACGAGCAGTACTTC. The full variable domain, in which reference TRBV7-9 and TRBJ2-7 provide the parts outside the CDR3, is DTGVSQNPRHKITKRGQNVTFRCDPISEHNRLYWYRQTLGQGPEFLTYFQNEAQLEKSRLLSDRFSAERPKGSFSTLEIQRTEQGDSAMYLCASTTWESGRDYEQYFGPGTRLTVT.

Points on this clonotype: This clone may be a read error of a much larger clone one base away. This rearrangement joins TRBV28 to TRBJ2-4, with D possibly TRBD1 on 5 matching bases. The V gene's germline CDR1 is MDHEN and CDR2 SYDVKM. The CDR3 is made up of 14 amino acids. For the CDR3, the DNA is TGTGCCAGCACCTACCGACAGAAAGAAAACATTCAGTGCTTC. This gives the protein CASTYRQKENIQCF.

The rearrangement links TRBV12-3 or TRBV12-4 to TRBJ2-2; 9 bases map to TRBD2. This CDR3 comprises 17 residues. V trimming: 5 bases; J trimming: 5 bases; junction bases outside the gene matches: 12. The CDR3 protein is CASSPLQPAGGTGELFF. In DNA form, the CDR3 reads TGTGCCAGCAGTCCCCTTCAGCCAGCGGGAGGAACCGGGGAGCTGTTTTTT.

The DNA of the CDR3 is TGTGCCAGCGGGGGCTTCAGGGACCCTGGCACAGATACGCAGTATTTT. Its protein product is CASGGFRDPGTDTQYF. The chain carries TRBV28 and TRBJ2-3; TRBD1 might be the D (6 bases). Germline loops: CDR1 MDHEN, CDR2 SYDVKM. The V end lost 8 bases, the J end lost 1 base, and 19 bases lay between the germline ends. The CDR3 runs to 16 residues.

The chain carries TRBV10-3 and TRBJ1-6; 12 nucleotides align to TRBD1. CDR1 is ENHRY, CDR2 SYGVKD, per germline. After removal of 6 bases from V and 14 bases from J, the junction contained 11 bases not matched to a gene. The CDR3 consists of 15 residues. CDR3 in DNA: TGTGCCATCAGAGAACCGGGACAGGGGGCTTTAGCCCTCCACTTT. It yields the protein CAIREPGQGALALHF.

Many counts were recorded for this clonotype. This chain joins TRBV28 and TRBJ2-1, with 10 positions matching TRBD2. This CDR3 is 18 amino acids long. CDR1 is MDHEN, CDR2 SYDVKM, per germline. V shed 7 bases, J shed 0 bases, and the junction held 12 bases outside the gene matches. CDR3 sequence (DNA): TGTGCCAGCACCTCTGCTAGCGGGAGTGGGAGCTCCTACAATGAGCAGTTCTTC. Amino acids: CASTSASGSGSSYNEQFF. The variable domain in full, completed from reference TRBV28 and TRBJ2-1, reads DVKVTQSSRYLVKRTGEKVFLECVQDMDHENMFWYRQDPGLGLRLIYFSYDVKMKEKGDIPEGYSVSREKKERFSLILESASTNQTSMYLCASTSASGSGSSYNEQFFGPGTRLTVL.

This clonotype was seen repeatedly, ten times or more. The chain links TRBV2 to TRBJ2-1, with a tentative D call TRBD2 (6 bases). The germline gives CDR1 SNHLY, CDR2 FYNNEI. This CDR3 spans 15 amino acids. V was clipped by 3 bases and J by 4 bases, with 13 bases between them. The CDR3, as DNA: TGTGCCAGCAGTGATAGAGCGGGCTTATACAATGAGCAGTTCTTC. Translation: CASSDRAGLYNEQFF.

The chain combines TRBV30 with TRBJ2-6; TRBD1 agrees at 7 bases. The CDR3 runs to 13 residues. CDR1 GTSNPN and CDR2 SVGIG come from the germline V gene (reference sequence). With V trimmed by 8 bases and J by 0 bases, 1 base remained unmatched. As DNA, the CDR3 is TGTGCCCGGGACAGCTCTGGGGCCAACGTCCTGACTTTC. This sequence encodes CARDSSGANVLTF.

This clonotype was detected a few times. The genes are TRBV7-2 and TRBJ2-2; D is tentatively TRBD1 or TRBD2 (6 bases each). The germline V gene has CDR1 SGHTA and CDR2 FQGNSA. This CDR3 comprises 14 residues. V was trimmed by 4 bases and J by 6 bases, leaving 12 bases between them. The chain's CDR3 is CASSSLRGPGELFF. CDR3 bases: TGTGCCAGCAGCTCCCTACGGGGGCCCGGGGAGCTGTTTTTT.

The chain carries TRBV5-1 and TRBJ2-1; D not resolved. The CDR3 has 14 residues. V was shortened by 0 bases and J by 4 bases, with 8 bases between the two germline ends. Germline V CDR1 and CDR2: SGHRS, YFSETQ. The CDR3 loop is CASSLAPDYNEQFF. The CDR3, as DNA: TGCGCCAGCAGCTTGGCGCCGGATTACAATGAGCAGTTCTTC.

In this sample, this clonotype turned up many times. The chain recombines TRBV6-1 with TRBJ2-1, with 8 bases lining up with TRBD2. Germline CDR1 reads MNHNS; CDR2 reads SASEGT. V trimming: 6 bases; J trimming: 4 bases; junction bases outside the gene matches: 20. CDR3 size: 19 residues. CDR3 in amino acids: CASRDPGLAGQTGYNEQFF. CDR3 nucleotide sequence: TGTGCCAGCAGGGATCCGGGCCTAGCGGGCCAGACGGGATACAATGAGCAGTTCTTC.

The chain employs TRBV19 and TRBJ2-2; 7 nucleotides match TRBD2. From germline, CDR1 is LNHDA and CDR2 SQIVND (reference sequence). The CDR3 has 15 residues. The V and J ends lost 10 bases and 3 bases, in that order; junction bases with no gene match: 11. The CDR3 DNA reads as TGTGCCACCTGCAGGGAGGGGTTTTACACCGGGGAGCTGTTTTTT. It translates to CATCREGFYTGELFF.

This clonotype was seen many times. The chain combines TRBV20-1 with TRBJ2-7; perhaps TRBD2 as D (6 bases). V gave up 3 bases and J gave up 1 base, with 16 bases separating them. The CDR3 is 15 amino acids. In germline, CDR1 is DFQATT, CDR2 SNEGSKA (reference sequence). CDR3 in DNA: TGCAGTGCTAGTCCTTACCGGGACTTGTCCTACGAGCAGTACTTC. Translation gives CSASPYRDLSYEQYF.

This clonotype appeared many times. The V call is TRBV20-1, the J call TRBJ2-3, with D perhaps TRBD2 (5 bases). The CDR3 is made up of 17 amino acids. Germline assignment: CDR1 DFQATT and CDR2 SNEGSKA (reference sequence). V was pared by 5 bases and J by 4 bases, with 25 bases between. In DNA form, the CDR3 reads TGCAGTGCTGAAGTCGAGGGCCTTAATGGGCGCGCAGATACGCAGTATTTT. The encoded protein is CSAEVEGLNGRADTQYF.

In its sample, this clonotype was seen many times. The chain joins TRBV28 to TRBJ2-7; D is unclear. V dropped 7 bases and J dropped 4 bases, with 17 bases sitting between them. CDR1 is MDHEN, CDR2 SYDVKM, per germline. The CDR3 is 14 residues long. The CDR3 reads CASTRGLVGYEQYF. DNA of the CDR3: TGTGCCAGCACCCGAGGCCTGGTAGGGTACGAGCAGTACTTC.

This clonotype occurred a few times. The junction departs from the called germline gene at one end, perhaps through a read error. The chain is built from TRBV7-9 and TRBJ2-2; D is possibly TRBD1 or TRBD2 (5 bases each). The length of the CDR3 is 14 residues. Germline V gene data show CDR1 as SEHNR and CDR2 as FQNEAQ (reference sequence). CDR3 sequence reads: CAGSLRDRDGELFF. Written as DNA, the CDR3 is TGTGCCGGCAGCTTACGGGACCGAGACGGGGAGCTGTTTTTT.

In its sample, this clonotype was seen many times. This chain joins TRBV12-5 and TRBJ2-5; a possible D gene is TRBD1 (6 bases). The ends were cut back, 6 bases at V and 4 bases at J, with 9 bases in the middle. This CDR3 has 12 residues. Germline V CDR1 and CDR2: LGHNT, FRNRAP. The CDR3: CASGSRGETQYF. Here the CDR3 DNA reads TGTGCTAGTGGATCCAGGGGAGAGACCCAGTACTTC.

There are many counts of this clonotype. V and J are TRBV20-1 and TRBJ2-5; TRBD2 matches at 11 bases. The V and J ends lost 6 bases and 4 bases, in that order; junction bases with no gene match: 10. The CDR3 extends over 15 amino acids. Looked up from germline, CDR1 is DFQATT and CDR2 is SNEGSKA (reference sequence). The chain's CDR3 is CSAAGLAGGVETQYF. In DNA form, the CDR3 reads TGCAGTGCCGCGGGTCTAGCGGGAGGAGTAGAGACCCAGTACTTC.

This clonotype has ten or more counts. The V and J genes are TRBV20-1 and TRBJ2-3, with 12 bases fitting TRBD2. Looked up from germline, CDR1 is DFQATT and CDR2 is SNEGSKA (reference sequence). CDR3 length equals 18 residues. Losses at the gene ends were 0 bases for V and 3 bases for J; bases not matched to a gene: 10. The CDR3 loop is CSARDWLAGGPGTDTQYF. The CDR3 nucleotides are TGCAGTGCTAGAGATTGGCTAGCGGGAGGGCCTGGTACAGATACGCAGTATTTT.